The rows below give T cell receptor beta chains drawn from one sample of a study of T cell changes during pregnancy in multiple sclerosis. Clones were read by immunoSEQ multiplex PCR, and TCRdb kept only the in-frame ones, dropping some. The sample consists of under 65,000 clones, nearly 95% of them appearing once. The material sequenced was CD4+ T cells from peripheral blood mononuclear cells, taken after pregnancy. The receptor source for this set is a female donor in good health, enrolled as a control in a pregnancy study. The CDR3 runs from the conserved cysteine through the conserved F or W. Each record gives: D gene, V gene, clone size, J gene, CDR3 protein, CDR3 DNA. A D gene is named only where the DNA matches it firmly. Rows may omit the clone size; those that give it use once, few, many or a size class.

D gene: TRBD1
V gene: TRBV2
clone size: -
J gene: TRBJ1-4
CDR3 protein: CASSEGQVVLSEKLFF
CDR3 DNA: TGTGCCAGCAGTGAGGGACAGGTAGTCCTGAGTGAAAAACTGTTTTTT

D gene: -
V gene: TRBV18
clone size: -
J gene: TRBJ1-2
CDR3 protein: CASSPTPQGLNYGYTF
CDR3 DNA: TGTGCCAGCTCACCAACCCCACAGGGCCTCAACTATGGCTACACCTTC

D gene: -
V gene: TRBV28
clone size: -
J gene: TRBJ2-7
CDR3 protein: CATLSREQYF
CDR3 DNA: TGTGCCACCTTAAGCCGCGAGCAGTACTTC

D gene: -
V gene: TRBV28
clone size: few
J gene: TRBJ1-6
CDR3 protein: CASSFRGSSPLHF
CDR3 DNA: TGTGCCAGCAGTTTCAGGGGAAGTTCACCCCTCCACTTT

D gene: TRBD1
V gene: TRBV19
clone size: -
J gene: TRBJ2-7
CDR3 protein: CASSIDLGRGSSYEQYF
CDR3 DNA: TGTGCCAGTAGTATAGATCTGGGCAGGGGGTCGTCCTACGAGCAGTACTTC

D gene: -
V gene: TRBV5-1
clone size: -
J gene: TRBJ1-2
CDR3 protein: CASSLGLAEAGYTF
CDR3 DNA: TGCGCCAGCAGCTTGGGATTGGCCGAGGCTGGCTACACCTTC

D gene: TRBD1
V gene: TRBV18
clone size: -
J gene: TRBJ1-1
CDR3 protein: CASSPFTQQGATEAFF
CDR3 DNA: TGTGCCAGCTCCCCGTTCACCCAACAGGGGGCAACTGAAGCTTTCTTT

D gene: TRBD2
V gene: TRBV11-2
clone size: -
J gene: TRBJ2-2
CDR3 protein: CASSPVSGKFGELFF
CDR3 DNA: TGTGCCAGCAGCCCGGTTAGCGGGAAGTTTGGGGAGCTGTTTTTT

D gene: -
V gene: TRBV11-2
clone size: -
J gene: TRBJ2-7
CDR3 protein: CASRDSVAYEQYF
CDR3 DNA: TGTGCCAGCAGGGACTCGGTGGCCTACGAGCAGTACTTC

D gene: -
V gene: TRBV7-9
clone size: -
J gene: TRBJ1-4
CDR3 protein: CASSFTVDEKLFF
CDR3 DNA: TGTGCCAGCAGCTTCACGGTGGATGAAAAACTGTTTTTT

D gene: -
V gene: TRBV19
clone size: -
J gene: TRBJ2-5
CDR3 protein: CASSIQGARGETQYF
CDR3 DNA: TGTGCCAGTAGTATTCAAGGGGCGCGGGGAGAGACCCAGTACTTC

D gene: TRBD1
V gene: TRBV28
clone size: -
J gene: TRBJ1-3
CDR3 protein: CASIGPGQGTGNTIYF
CDR3 DNA: TGTGCCAGTATAGGACCGGGACAGGGGACGGGAAACACCATATATTTT

D gene: TRBD1
V gene: TRBV7-2
clone size: -
J gene: TRBJ2-7
CDR3 protein: CASSIGTGDYEQYF
CDR3 DNA: TGTGCCAGCAGCATCGGGACAGGCGACTACGAGCAGTACTTC

D gene: -
V gene: TRBV7-9
clone size: -
J gene: TRBJ2-3
CDR3 protein: CASSLYGGDTDTQYF
CDR3 DNA: TGTGCCAGCAGCTTATACGGGGGTGACACAGATACGCAGTATTTT

D gene: TRBD2
V gene: TRBV6-5
clone size: -
J gene: TRBJ2-1
CDR3 protein: CASTIMGGSYNEQFF
CDR3 DNA: TGTGCCAGCACGATAATGGGAGGGTCCTACAATGAGCAGTTCTTC

D gene: TRBD2
V gene: TRBV4-2
clone size: -
J gene: TRBJ2-3
CDR3 protein: CASSQDGTSILTDTQYF
CDR3 DNA: TGTGCCAGCAGCCAAGACGGGACTAGTATACTCACAGATACGCAGTATTTT

D gene: -
V gene: TRBV19
clone size: once
J gene: TRBJ2-1
CDR3 protein: CASSIDSGPYNEQFF
CDR3 DNA: TGTGCCAGTAGTATTGATAGCGGACCGTACAATGAGCAGTTCTTC

D gene: TRBD2
V gene: TRBV10-2
clone size: once
J gene: TRBJ2-1
CDR3 protein: CASSPGLAGSNEQFF
CDR3 DNA: TGCGCCAGCAGTCCGGGACTAGCGGGGAGCAATGAGCAGTTCTTC

D gene: -
V gene: TRBV18
clone size: -
J gene: TRBJ1-1
CDR3 protein: CASSRPTEDTEAFF
CDR3 DNA: TGTGCCAGCTCACGCCCGACAGAAGACACTGAAGCTTTCTTT

D gene: TRBD2
V gene: TRBV7-2
clone size: -
J gene: TRBJ2-7
CDR3 protein: CASSLKRGGSRGQYF
CDR3 DNA: TGTGCCAGCAGCCTAAAACGGGGGGGAAGTAGGGGGCAGTACTTC

D gene: TRBD2
V gene: TRBV7-2
clone size: -
J gene: TRBJ2-1
CDR3 protein: CASSVSGDYYNEQFF
CDR3 DNA: TGTGCCAGCAGCGTATCCGGGGACTACTACAATGAGCAGTTCTTC

D gene: TRBD2
V gene: TRBV11-2
clone size: -
J gene: TRBJ2-3
CDR3 protein: CASSPRLAGWEGTQYF
CDR3 DNA: TGTGCCAGCAGCCCCCGACTAGCGGGGTGGGAGGGGACGCAGTATTTT